The clone carrying this TCR beta chain appeared a few times. Trimming shortened V by 6 bases and J by 2 bases, and 10 bases separated the two germline ends. The CDR3 contains 12 residues. Germline V gene lookup returns CDR1 SQVTM and CDR2 ANQGSEA. TCRdb fed the PCR reads into MiXCR, producing one record per CDR3 protein. The sample lists fewer than 90,000 distinct CDR3 sequences, around 50% occurring once. The sample originates from a study of CDR3 diversity in severe acne. This sequence was found in a male donor with severe acne vulgaris. The rearrangement uses TRBV29-1 and TRBJ2-5; D is uncertain. Sequencing used blood. The CDR3 DNA follows: TGCAGCGTCGAACTCTCGCAAGAGACCCAGTACTTC. Translated: CSVELSQETQYF.